These 10 T cell receptor beta chains were sequenced from one sample in a study of blood T cells in healthy people across ages. With a J-beta primer mix and a sample-barcoded 5' primer, a second PCR ran roughly 7 to 11 cycles. TCRdb fed the 5' RACE reads into MiXCR, producing one record per CDR3 protein. Among about 2 million distinct CDR3 sequences listed, roughly 52% were seen once. Specimen: blood. The receptors stem from a woman aged 40 to 50 in good health.

The V and J genes are TRBV5-6 and TRBJ2-7, with D unresolved. Trimming pared 2 bases from V and 7 bases from J, leaving 16 bases between. The CDR3 covers 14 residues. Germline values: CDR1 SGHDT, CDR2 YYEEEE. CDR3 amino acids: CASSFPGLGNEQYF. The CDR3, as DNA: TGTGCCAGCAGCTTTCCGGGTTTGGGGAATGAGCAGTACTTC.

This clonotype showed up just a few times. The chain couples TRBV18 to TRBJ2-7; no clear D. The CDR3 loop spans 15 amino acids. V lost 5 bases and J 3 bases, leaving 17 bases between the germline ends. The germline gives CDR1 KGHSH, CDR2 LQKENI. The CDR3: CASSTEYRADYEQYF. In DNA form, the CDR3 reads TGTGCCAGCTCAACGGAATACCGGGCCGACTACGAGCAGTACTTC.

The chain has TRBV5-1 and TRBJ2-7; 9 nucleotides align to TRBD1. The junction had 11 bases not matched to a gene; V was cut back by 8 bases and J by 5 bases. Germline V gene lookup returns CDR1 SGHRS and CDR2 YFSETQ. The CDR3 has 14 amino acids. The DNA for the CDR3 is TGCGCCAGGGCTGTCGGGACAGGGCGCCACGAGCAGTACTTC. This encodes CARAVGTGRHEQYF.

This chain joins TRBV12-3 or TRBV12-4 and TRBJ1-2; 12 bases map to TRBD1. The CDR3 runs to 15 residues. V lost 6 bases to trimming and J lost 4 bases; unmatched junction nucleotides: 6. The CDR3 is CASRGTGGLLYGYTF. CDR3 coding DNA: TGTGCCAGCAGGGGGACAGGGGGCCTTCTCTATGGCTACACCTTC.

This clonotype turned up a few times. The chain has TRBV7-9 and TRBJ2-1; 8 bases align to TRBD2. The CDR3 runs to 15 residues. The germline V gene encodes CDR1 SEHNR and CDR2 FQNEAQ (reference sequence). V lost 1 base, J lost 7 bases, and 6 bases stayed unmatched. Here the CDR3 reads CASSLVLAEDNEQFF. The CDR3, as DNA: TGTGCCAGCAGCTTAGTACTAGCGGAAGATAATGAGCAGTTCTTC.

This clonotype was observed a handful of times. The V call is TRBV12-3 or TRBV12-4, the J call TRBJ1-2; D uncertain. This CDR3 spans 16 amino acids. The germline V and J ends were trimmed by 3 bases and 4 bases, with 18 bases remaining between them. The CDR3 protein is CASSFLRQLSPYGYTF. The CDR3 DNA sequence: TGTGCCAGCAGTTTTCTAAGGCAGCTGTCTCCCTATGGCTACACCTTC.

The chain couples TRBV6-5 to TRBJ2-5; 11 bases are shared with TRBD2. Germline values: CDR1 MNHEY, CDR2 SVGAGI. The CDR3 has 16 residues. Trimming at V came to 8 bases and at J to 6 bases, leaving 14 bases not matched to a gene. The CDR3 DNA is TGTGCCAGCGGTTTAACCCGTAGCGGGGGGGTGAAGACCCAGTACTTC. Translation gives CASGLTRSGGVKTQYF.

This chain links TRBV6-4 with TRBJ1-2; D uncertain. V lost 2 bases and J lost 3, with 7 bases in between. Germline lookup yields CDR1 MRHNA and CDR2 SNTAGT. The CDR3 totals 13 residues. The CDR3 DNA is TGTGCCAGCAGTGACACAGCGGACTATGGCTACACCTTC. Translation: CASSDTADYGYTF.

The chain couples TRBV5-1 to TRBJ1-6; 7 nucleotides align to TRBD1. Trimming at V came to 0 bases and at J to 10 bases, leaving 10 bases not matched to a gene. Germline-derived CDR1 and CDR2 are SGHRS and YFSETQ. The CDR3 runs to 16 residues. The CDR3: CASSLAPNRGESPLHF. In DNA form, the CDR3 reads TGCGCCAGCAGCTTGGCCCCAAACAGGGGCGAATCACCCCTCCACTTT.

V is TRBV2 and J is TRBJ2-5, with D maybe TRBD1 (5 bases). The J call may be incorrect, as the DNA end agrees better with TRBJ2-7. The CDR3 loop spans 14 amino acids. Germline CDR1 SNHLY, CDR2 FYNNEI. This chain's CDR3 is CASTQDTNSYEQYF. The CDR3 nucleotides read TGTGCCAGCACTCAGGACACGAACTCCTACGAGCAGTACTTC.